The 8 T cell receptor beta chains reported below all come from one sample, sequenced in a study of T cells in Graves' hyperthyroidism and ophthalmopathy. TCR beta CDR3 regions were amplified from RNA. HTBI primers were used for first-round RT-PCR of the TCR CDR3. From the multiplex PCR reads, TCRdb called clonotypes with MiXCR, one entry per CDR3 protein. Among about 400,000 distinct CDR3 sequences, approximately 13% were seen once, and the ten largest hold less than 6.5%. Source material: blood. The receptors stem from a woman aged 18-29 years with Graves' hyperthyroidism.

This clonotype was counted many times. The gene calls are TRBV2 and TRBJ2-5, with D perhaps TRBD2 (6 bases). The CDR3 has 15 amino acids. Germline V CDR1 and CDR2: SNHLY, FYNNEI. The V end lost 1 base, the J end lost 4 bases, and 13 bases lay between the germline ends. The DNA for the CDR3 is TGTGCCAGCAGTGAAGGACTAGACAGCTCAGAGACCCAGTACTTC. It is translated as CASSEGLDSSETQYF.

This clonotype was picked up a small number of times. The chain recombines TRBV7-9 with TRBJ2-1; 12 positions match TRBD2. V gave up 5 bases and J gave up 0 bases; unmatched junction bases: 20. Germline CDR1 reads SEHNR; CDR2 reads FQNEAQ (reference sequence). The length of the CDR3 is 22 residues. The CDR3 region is CASSKEAATSGSHLSSYNEQFF. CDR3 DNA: TGTGCCAGCAGCAAAGAGGCCGCGACTAGCGGGAGCCATTTGAGCTCCTACAATGAGCAGTTCTTC.

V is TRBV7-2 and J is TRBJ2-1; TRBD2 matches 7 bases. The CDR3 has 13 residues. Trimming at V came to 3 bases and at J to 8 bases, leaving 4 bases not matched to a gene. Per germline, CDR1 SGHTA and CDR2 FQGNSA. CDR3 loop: CASSFGGFDEQFF. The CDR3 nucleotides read TGTGCCAGCAGCTTCGGGGGGTTTGATGAGCAGTTCTTC.

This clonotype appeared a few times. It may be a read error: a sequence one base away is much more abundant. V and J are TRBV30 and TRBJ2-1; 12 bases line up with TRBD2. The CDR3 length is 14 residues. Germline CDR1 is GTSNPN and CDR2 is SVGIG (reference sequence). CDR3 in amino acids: CACQLAGGYNGQFF. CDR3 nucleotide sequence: TGTGCCTGCCAACTAGCGGGGGGCTACAATGGGCAGTTCTTC.

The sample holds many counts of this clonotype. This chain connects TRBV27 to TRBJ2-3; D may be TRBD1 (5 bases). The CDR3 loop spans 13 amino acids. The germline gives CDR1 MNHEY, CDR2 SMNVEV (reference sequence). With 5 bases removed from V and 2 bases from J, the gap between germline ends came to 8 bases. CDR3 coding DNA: TGTGCCAGCAGTGCCAGGGTCACAGATACGCAGTATTTT. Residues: CASSARVTDTQYF.

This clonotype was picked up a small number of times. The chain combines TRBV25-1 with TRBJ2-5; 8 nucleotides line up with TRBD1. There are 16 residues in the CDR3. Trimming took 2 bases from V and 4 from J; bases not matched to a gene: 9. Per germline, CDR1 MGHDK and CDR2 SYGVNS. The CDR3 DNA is TGTGCCAGCAGTGAAGGGAGCAGGGGGCGCGGAGAGACCCAGTACTTC. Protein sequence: CASSEGSRGRGETQYF.

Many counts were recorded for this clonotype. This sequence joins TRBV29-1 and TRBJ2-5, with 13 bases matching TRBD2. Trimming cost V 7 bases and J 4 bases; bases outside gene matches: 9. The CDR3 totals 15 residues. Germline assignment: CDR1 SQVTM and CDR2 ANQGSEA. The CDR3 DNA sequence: TGCAGCGCCTCACTAGCGGGAGGGCCTTCAGAGACCCAGTACTTC. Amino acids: CSASLAGGPSETQYF. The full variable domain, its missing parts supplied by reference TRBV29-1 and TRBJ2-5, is SAVISQKPSRDICQRGTSLTIQCQVDSQVTMMFWYRQQPGQSLTLIATANQGSEATYESGFVIDKFPISRPNLTFSTLTVSNMSPEDSSIYLCSASLAGGPSETQYFGPGTRLLVL.

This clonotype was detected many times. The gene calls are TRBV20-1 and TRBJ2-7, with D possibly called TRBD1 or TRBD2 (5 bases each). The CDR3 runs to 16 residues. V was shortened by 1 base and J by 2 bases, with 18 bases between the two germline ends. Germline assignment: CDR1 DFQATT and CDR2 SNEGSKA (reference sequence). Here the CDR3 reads CSARALREGPTYEQYF. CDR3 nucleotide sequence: TGCAGTGCTAGAGCCTTACGCGAGGGACCTACCTACGAGCAGTACTTC.